This paragraph covers one T cell receptor (beta chain) sequence. Its target is not known. This record comes from a study of graft-versus-host responses after intestinal transplantation. Study in general: Each recipient received a multivisceral, liver-intestinal, or isolated intestinal graft.

Data came from immunoSEQ multiplex PCR; TCRdb stores just in-frame clones and leaves some out. The table lists just under 65,000 clones, around 90% of them singletons. The germline gives CDR1 SNHLY, CDR2 FYNNEI. The V and J ends lost 3 bases and 4 bases respectively, with 16 bases between them. The CDR3 covers 15 residues. Findings and limits, study-wide: GvH clones were found in recipient marrow; some appeared first in ileum or blood. Early post-transplant falls in HvG clones accompanied the peak levels of circulating GvH clones.

Once graft tissue had been processed, intraepithelial and lamina propria lymphocytes were released. Source: ileum tissue, taken 350 to 400 days after transplant. The receptor comes from a human patient who received an intestinal transplant, so some T cells may come from the graft donor. The chain has TRBV2 and TRBJ2-7; D not resolved. The CDR3 sequence: CASSDELVNPYEQYF. Here the CDR3 DNA reads TGTGCCAGCAGTGATGAGCTAGTGAACCCTTACGAGCAGTACTTC.